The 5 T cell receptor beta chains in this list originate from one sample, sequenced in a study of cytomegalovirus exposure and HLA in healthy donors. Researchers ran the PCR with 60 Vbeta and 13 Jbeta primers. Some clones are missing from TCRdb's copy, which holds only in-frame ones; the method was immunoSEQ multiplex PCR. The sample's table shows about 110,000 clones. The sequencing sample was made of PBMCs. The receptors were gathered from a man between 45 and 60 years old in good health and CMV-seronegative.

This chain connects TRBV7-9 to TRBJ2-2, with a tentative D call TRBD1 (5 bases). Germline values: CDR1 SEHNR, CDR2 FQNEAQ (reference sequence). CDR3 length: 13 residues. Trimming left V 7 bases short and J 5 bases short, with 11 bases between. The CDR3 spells CASTQGETGELFF. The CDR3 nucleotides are TGTGCCAGCACTCAGGGTGAGACCGGGGAGCTGTTTTTT.

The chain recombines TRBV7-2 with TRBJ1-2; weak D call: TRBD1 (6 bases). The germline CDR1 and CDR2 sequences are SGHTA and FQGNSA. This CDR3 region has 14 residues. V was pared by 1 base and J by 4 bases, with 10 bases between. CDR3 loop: CASSLVGRGYGYTF. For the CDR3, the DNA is TGTGCCAGCAGCTTAGTGGGCAGGGGCTATGGCTACACCTTC.

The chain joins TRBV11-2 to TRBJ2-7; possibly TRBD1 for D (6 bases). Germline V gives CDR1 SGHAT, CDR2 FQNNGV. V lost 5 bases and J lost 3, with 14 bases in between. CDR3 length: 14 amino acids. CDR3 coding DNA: TGTGCCAGCAGCCCCGATAGCAGGGGCTACGAGCAGTACTTC. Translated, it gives CASSPDSRGYEQYF.

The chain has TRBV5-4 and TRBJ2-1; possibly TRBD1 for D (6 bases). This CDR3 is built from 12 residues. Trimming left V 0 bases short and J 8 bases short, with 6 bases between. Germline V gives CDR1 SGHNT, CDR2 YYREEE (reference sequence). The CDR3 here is CASSLEGDEQFF. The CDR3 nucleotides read TGTGCCAGCAGCTTGGAGGGGGATGAGCAGTTCTTC.

CDR3 loop: CASTAPGGAGNTEAFF. The CDR3 coding sequence is TGTGCCAGCACGGCTCCCGGGGGGGCAGGGAACACTGAAGCTTTCTTT. The chain links TRBV2 to TRBJ1-1, with TRBD1 as a possible D gene (6 bases). The CDR3 contains 16 residues. Germline V lookup: CDR1 SNHLY, CDR2 FYNNEI. Trimming stripped 7 bases from V and 1 base from J, with 19 bases between. Looking up the rest from reference TRBV2 and TRBJ1-1 gives the full variable domain: EPEVTQTPSHQVTQMGQEVILRCVPISNHLYFYWYRQILGQKVEFLVSFYNNEISEKSEIFDDQFSVERPDGSNFTLKIRSTKLEDSAMYFCASTAPGGAGNTEAFFGQGTRLTVV.